The sequence of this TCR beta chain was determined in a study of molecular identifiers for immune sequencing clone quantification. TCRdb reprocessed the PCR reads via MiXCR and lists one record per CDR3 protein. The profile shows about 640,000 distinct CDR3 sequences, around 20% of them singletons. Ten or more counts support this clonotype. The V gene end was trimmed by 5 bases and the J gene end by 2 bases; junction bases not matched to a gene: 5. Germline V lookup: CDR1 MNHEY, CDR2 SMNVEV (reference sequence). The CDR3 spans 14 residues. Material: naive CD8+ T cells from blood, with Jurkat cell RNA spiked in. Subset specified: FACS-sorted CD8+CD4-CCR7+CD45RA+ naive T cells. The chain employs TRBV27 and TRBJ2-7; 8 positions agree with TRBD2. This TCR was sampled from a human donor in good health. Some libraries in this study had Jurkat cell RNA spiked in. As DNA, the CDR3 is TGTGCCAGCAGTAAAGGACTAGCTCCCTACGAGCAGTACTTC. It translates to CASSKGLAPYEQYF.